The entry that follows covers one T cell receptor (beta chain) sequence. The protocol was immunoSEQ multiplex PCR, while the TCRdb copy is restricted to in-frame clones and leaves out a portion. Here the sample spans just over 150,000 clones, around 95% being singletons. This CDR3 contains 14 residues. The germline V gene has CDR1 SGHTA and CDR2 FQGNSA. The J segment lost 7 bases and the V segment lost 5 bases, leaving 8 bases of the junction unmatched. The sample belongs to a study of control samples from healthy donors and cancer patients. This TCR was sampled from a woman between 40 and 50 years old in good health. Material: blood. V gene TRBV7-2 combines with J gene TRBJ1-3, with TRBD1 identical over 7 bases. The CDR3 region has the DNA TGTGCCAGCAGCGTGGACAGGTTTAGTAACACCATATATTTT. This sequence encodes CASSVDRFSNTIYF.